These 5 T cell receptor beta chains were all obtained from the same sample, sequenced in a study of T-cell memory formation after mild COVID-19. TCRdb re-analysed the 5' RACE reads in MiXCR, keeping a single row per CDR3 protein. The sample contains about 260,000 distinct CDR3 sequences, 16% of which appear only once. The material sequenced was PBMCs or a T cell subset sorted from them (not recorded which). All receptors come from a man between 18 and 35 years old who had mild COVID-19 (a few samples of this study predate the infection). Cell type and time point are not known.

This clonotype was seen a few times. This chain connects TRBV7-3 to TRBJ2-2; D unclear. Trimming removed 1 base at V and 3 bases at J, with 6 bases between. The germline V gene has CDR1 SGHTA and CDR2 FQGTGA. This CDR3 is 14 amino acids long. CDR3 sequence: CASSLRADTGELFF. The CDR3 DNA reads TGTGCCAGCAGCTTAAGGGCGGACACCGGGGAGCTGTTTTTT.

This clonotype appeared once. This chain links TRBV20-1 with TRBJ1-6; D ambiguous. The ends were cut back, 3 bases at V and 8 bases at J, with 14 bases in the middle. Germline CDR1 is DFQATT and CDR2 is SNEGSKA (reference sequence). This CDR3 spans 14 amino acids. The chain's CDR3 is CSASATLEHSPLHF. CDR3 in DNA: TGCAGTGCTAGTGCCACCCTCGAGCATTCACCCCTCCACTTT.

The genes are TRBV3-1 and TRBJ1-1; D gene ambiguous. This CDR3 spans 14 amino acids. Trimming took off 4 bases at V and 3 bases at J, with 12 bases between the two ends. CDR1 is LGHDT and CDR2 is YNNKEL in the germline V gene (reference sequence). DNA of the CDR3: TGTGCCAGCAGCCCCATGGGTCGAGACACTGAAGCTTTCTTT. Translation gives CASSPMGRDTEAFF. Full variable domain (missing parts from reference TRBV3-1 and TRBJ1-1): DTAVSQTPKYLVTQMGNDKSIKCEQNLGHDTMYWYKQDSKKFLKIMFSYNNKELIINETVPNRFSPKSPDKAHLNLHINSLELGDSAVYFCASSPMGRDTEAFFGQGTRLTVV.

The rearrangement uses TRBV5-1 and TRBJ2-3; 10 bases match TRBD2. Germline V gene sequence: CDR1 SGHRS, CDR2 YFSETQ. The CDR3 is made up of 16 amino acids. After removal of 0 bases from V and 2 bases from J, the junction contained 3 bases not matched to a gene. The CDR3 loop reads CASSLALAGLTDTQYF. CDR3 nucleotides: TGCGCCAGCAGCTTGGCACTAGCGGGGCTCACAGATACGCAGTATTTT.

This clonotype was observed a few times. This chain links TRBV15 with TRBJ2-2, with TRBD2 matching 9 bases. The CDR3 sequence is 15 residues long. Trimming cost V 0 bases and J 4 bases; bases outside gene matches: 0. The germline CDR1 and CDR2 sequences are LNHNV and YYDKDF (reference sequence). CDR3 DNA sequence: TGTGCCACCAGCAGAGATAGCGGGGGCACCGGGGAGCTGTTTTTT. Translated, it gives CATSRDSGGTGELFF.